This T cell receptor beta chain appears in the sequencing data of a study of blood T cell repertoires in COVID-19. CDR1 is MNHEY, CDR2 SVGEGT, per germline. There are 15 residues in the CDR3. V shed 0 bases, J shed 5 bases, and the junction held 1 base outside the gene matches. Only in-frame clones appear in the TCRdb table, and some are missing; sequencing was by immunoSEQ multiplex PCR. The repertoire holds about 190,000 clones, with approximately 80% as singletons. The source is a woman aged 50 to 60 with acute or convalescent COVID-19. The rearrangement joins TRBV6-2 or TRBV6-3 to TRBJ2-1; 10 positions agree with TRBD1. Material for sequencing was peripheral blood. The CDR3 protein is CASSYSTGGHNEQFF. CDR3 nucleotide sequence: TGTGCCAGCAGTTACTCGACAGGGGGCCACAATGAGCAGTTCTTC.